Included here is one TCR beta chain sequence, with context. What it binds is unknown. The data derive from a study of T cell responses to AZD1222 COVID-19 vaccine. Regarding the study as a whole: Without day 14 samples, only post-peak T cell repertoires were studied. Spike-specific TCR depth and breadth grew after two AZD1222 doses. Donors were chiefly white British, with a greater number of females, and clonal diversity was perhaps underestimated. Spike as a whole was targeted by vaccine-associated CD4 TCRs, dominant at 160-218 and 743-854.

J lost 14 bases, V lost 4 bases, and 14 bases had no gene match. From germline, CDR1 is SGHNT and CDR2 YYREEE (reference sequence). This CDR3 is built from 15 residues. Method: immunoSEQ multiplex PCR; TCRdb's copy keeps in-frame clones and lacks some. This table has more than 100,000 clones, roughly 87% appearing once. The receptor was derived from an adult in good health. The genes are TRBV5-4 and TRBJ2-5, with TRBD2 identical over 13 bases. Sample: peripheral blood, taken on day 0 of AZD1222 vaccination. CDR3 protein: CASSGTGTSGTGRYF. The DNA of the CDR3 is TGTGCCAGCAGCGGCACCGGGACTAGCGGGACTGGGCGTTACTTC.